This T cell receptor beta chain was identified in a study of vaccination and CD4 T cells after COVID-19. Looking at the study overall: Overlapping SARS-CoV-2, HCoV-NL63, HCoV-OC43 and HCoV-229E spike peptides stimulated the cells.

Cultured CD4+ T cell DNA underwent sequencing with the Oncomine TCR Beta short-read assay. Via MiXCR, TCRdb re-called the PCR reads, giving one row per CDR3 protein. The sample comprises 12,000 or so distinct CDR3 sequences, 35% to 50% of which are singletons, and roughly 18% rests with the top ten. Treatment specified: approximately nine-day PBMC culture with coronavirus spike peptide pools or control peptides (ViraFEST assay). ViraFEST used peptide pools to expand antigen-specific T cells, then sequenced TCRs. This clonotype was picked up a small number of times. The antigen is unknown. After removal of 0 bases from V and 1 base from J, the junction contained 5 bases not matched to a gene. This CDR3 spans 15 amino acids. CDR1 is DFQATT, CDR2 SNEGSKA, per germline (reference sequence).

The receptor was isolated from a human donor with COVID-19. The sample comprised cultured CD4+ T cells from blood. V gene TRBV20-1 combines with J gene TRBJ2-7, with 8 bases aligning to TRBD1. CDR3: CSARDQGALSYEQYF. CDR3 nucleotide sequence: TGCAGTGCTAGAGATCAGGGGGCCCTTTCCTACGAGCAGTACTTC.